The source of this TCR beta chain is a study of long-term antiretroviral therapy in people with HIV. Across the study: The study's earliest collections predate the 2015 immediate-ART recommendation by about a decade.

Researchers ran immunoSEQ v3.0 at survey level. Assay: immunoSEQ multiplex PCR; the TCRdb copy retains only in-frame clones and omits some. The top ten hold roughly 3.5% of the sample, which has 30,000 to 40,000 clones, approximately 72% seen once. A note on this clone: Its antigen is currently unknown.

Each donor provided at least one pre-ART PBMC sample and at least two post-ART PBMC samples. Overall study findings and caveats: Gathering of blood took place between about 2004 and 2018, possibly under older ART regimens. Clonotypes expanded prior to ART showed repertoire dominance at all sampled time points.

The germline V gene encodes CDR1 SGDLS and CDR2 YYNGEE. Trimming stripped 3 bases from V and 1 base from J, with 16 bases between. The CDR3 extends over 17 amino acids. The TCR comes from a man aged 50-60 years with HIV. The specimen was unsorted PBMCs, collected 3 years after starting antiretroviral therapy. The genes are TRBV9 and TRBJ2-2; D tentatively reads TRBD1 or TRBD2 (5 bases each). The DNA for the CDR3 is TGTGCCAGCAGCGCGATCACCGGGACGGGGAACACCGGGGAGCTGTTTTTT. It is translated as CASSAITGTGNTGELFF.